One TCR beta chain is described in this entry. This clone's antigen is unknown. Base qualities are not provided; no much larger clone lies one nucleotide away. Collaborating institutions collected whole blood in K2EDTA tubes following their own protocols. For TCRbeta analysis, collaborator samples were shipped as frozen whole blood, as isolated PBMCs, or as DNA extracted from either sample type. The data originate from a study of blood T cell repertoires in COVID-19 (dated by TCRdb to the early 2020s). For the study in its entirety: Collaborator samples came from the United States, Italy and Spain and covered acute and convalescent phases of COVID-19. The material from the prospective study consisted of cDNA or gDNA derived from T cells, B-cell-depleted T cells, or PBMCs. The dataset comprised deeply sampled blood TCRbeta repertoires from subjects exposed to, actively infected with, or recovered from COVID-19. A freely available public database, intended as a resource for researchers studying the immune response to SARS-CoV-2, is where the repertoires were released. Samples were obtained from the ongoing ImmuneRACE study (first 160 participants) and from 1,254 subjects provided by 6 global collaborators. The sample metadata nearly always contained a de-identified subject ID, COVID-19 status, age in years and sex. Where available, HLA class I and class II types were obtained from metadata supplied by the sample provider rather than from assay-based typing.

The immunoSEQ Assay, a bias-controlled multiplex PCR, was used to amplify TCRbeta CDR3 regions from genomic DNA. Per the source publication's procedure: The number of nucleated cells in each sample was estimated from the amplification of reference gene primers within the assay. Sequence reads were collapsed and filtered to measure the absolute abundance of every unique TCRbeta CDR3 rearrangement. Productive Simpson clonality was computed per sample as the square root of Simpson's diversity index over productive rearrangements. Sourced from immuneACCESS, this table was stored by TCRdb with only in-frame sequences that have V and J called. A share of the clones is absent; for the studies checked, an unresolved V gene accounts for under half, and the remainder has no known explanation. The V and J calls and clone size are taken from that table; D and trimming were inferred from the DNA. Present in this sample are approximately 470,000 clones, 70% to 90% of which were seen just once. The ten largest clones represent roughly 3.1% of the sample.

The paper's findings and limits, for the study overall: How much clinical and demographic metadata was included differed by source and by participant, and the metadata was provided uncurated.

The sample was peripheral blood. The origin of this receptor is a human donor in a cohort sampled during active COVID-19.

The sequence in DNA is TGTGCCAGTAGGGGGAGGGGGGATAAAAACATTCAGTACTTC. Translated, it reads CASRGRGDKNIQYF. The V and J segments used are TRBV19 and TRBJ2-4; the D gene is possibly TRBD2, with 7 bases matching. According to the germline V gene (reference sequence), CDR1 reads LNHDA and CDR2 reads SQIVND. From the cysteine through the phenylalanine, the CDR3 covers 14 amino acids. Left in the record is the CDR3 DNA by itself, 42 bases read in frame from the first base. The V and J ends are trimmed by 6 bases and 4 bases, leaving 13 bases between them.